The 19 T cell receptor gamma chains presented below share a single source sample, sequenced in a study of fetal and pediatric gammadelta thymocytes. TCRdb repeated clone calling on the reads with CATT. The table includes some 220 gamma-chain clones, around 3% detected once. Sequenced material: non-Vgamma9Vdelta2 gamma-delta T cells from the thymus. As to subset: CD3+gammadeltaTCR+ thymocytes not co-expressing Vgamma9 and Vdelta2. These receptors all stem from a child who underwent cardiac surgery and was recorded as healthy.

The sample holds a few counts of this clone. The TCRdb protein comes from a much larger clone and disagrees with this DNA's translation at residue 2, likely due to a read error; the protein given here is derived from the DNA. V and J are TRGV8 and TRGJ1 or TRGJ2. Germline CDR1 and CDR2: VENAVY and YDSYNSRV. The CDR3 runs 11 residues. The CDR3 spells CTTWDRPRKLF. The CDR3, as DNA: TGTACCACCTGGGATAGGCCTCGGAAACTCTTT.

Notes on this clone: Translating this DNA gives a protein that differs at residue 5 from the TCRdb one, which belongs to a much larger clone; a read error is likely, and the protein shown is this translation. No V gene was called, and the J gene is TRGJ1 or TRGJ2. This CDR3 spans 13 amino acids. Here the CDR3 DNA reads TGTGCCACCTGGTACCCTAATTATTATAAGAAACTCTTT. Translation gives CATWYPNYYKKLF.

In this sample, this clone turned up a few times. Since a far larger clone is one base different, this is likely a read error. This same CDR3 is encoded by further DNA sequences in the sample. This sequence joins TRGV4 and TRGJ1 or TRGJ2. J gave up 4 bases and V 1 base, and 7 bases lay outside the gene matches. The germline gives CDR1 EGSTGY, CDR2 YDSYTSSV. The CDR3 totals 14 residues. The CDR3 region is CATWDGPIYYKKLF. In DNA form, the CDR3 reads TGTGCCACCTGGGATGGCCCAATATATTATAAGAAACTCTTT.

This clone is hyperexpanded within its sample. This chain connects TRGV2 to TRGJ1 or TRGJ2. Germline CDR1 is EGSNGY and CDR2 is YDSYNSKV. V dropped 0 bases and J dropped 0; count of bases not matched to a gene: 5. There are 15 residues in the CDR3. CDR3 in amino acids: CATWDGRLNYYKKLF. The DNA of the CDR3 is TGTGCCACCTGGGACGGGCGCTTGAATTATTATAAGAAACTCTTT.

As regards this clone: The TCRdb protein, from a much larger clone, departs from this DNA's translation at residue 3, likely by read error; the protein shown derives from the DNA. The chain recombines TRGV4 with TRGJ1 or TRGJ2. Germline V gene lookup returns CDR1 EGSTGY and CDR2 YDSYTSSV. The CDR3 is made up of 11 amino acids. The CDR3 DNA is TGTGCCGCCTGGTTTTATTATAAGAAACTCTTT. It translates to CAAWFYYKKLF.

Concerning this clone: This DNA translates differently at residue 3 from the TCRdb protein, which is that of a much larger clone; a read error is likely, and the protein shown is the DNA's own translation. The chain uses TRGV9 and TRGJP1. Germline matching of the DNA provided the J gene here, since TCRdb leaves it blank. Germline lookup yields CDR1 GITISATS and CDR2 ISYDGTV (reference sequence). The CDR3 contains 15 residues. The CDR3 nucleotides read TGTGCCATGTGGGACGTAAATACCACTGGTTGGTTCAAGATATTT. Residues: CAMWDVNTTGWFKIF.

As concerns this clone: Given a far larger clone just one base away, this is likely a sequencing read error. Other DNA sequences of this sample code for an identical CDR3. V and J are TRGV8 and TRGJP. TCRdb offers no J gene call, so here the DNA was matched to germline to obtain one. This CDR3 is built from 17 residues. CDR1 and CDR2 from the germline V gene are VENAVY and YDSYNSRV. Written as DNA, the CDR3 is TGTGCCACTTGGGATAGGCCTCGGGAGTTGGGCAAAAAAATCAAGGTATTT. It encodes CATWDRPRELGKKIKVF.

With respect to this clone: TCRdb lists the protein of a much larger clone for this DNA, which differs at residue 3, so this is likely a read error; the protein given here is translated from the DNA itself. The chain carries TRGV10 and TRGJP1. TRGV10 belongs to the ORF category, with a function that is uncertain. The CDR3 is made up of 13 amino acids. The CDR3 sequence is CAVWENTGWFKIF. The CDR3 nucleotides are TGTGCTGTGTGGGAAAACACTGGTTGGTTCAAGATATTT.

A note on this clone: TCRdb's protein, taken from a much larger clone, differs from this DNA's translation at residue 6, likely owing to a read error; the protein displayed comes from the DNA. The rearrangement joins TRGV4 to TRGJ1 or TRGJ2. This CDR3 region has 13 residues. Germline CDR1 EGSTGY, CDR2 YDSYTSSV. After removal of 2 bases from V and 5 bases from J, the junction contained 6 bases not matched to a gene. CDR3 nucleotides: TGTGCCACCTGGGATGTGCCTCATTATAAGAAACTCTTT. It codes for CATWDVPHYKKLF.

This clone has a handful of counts. TCRdb's protein for this DNA is that of a much larger clone and differs from the translation at residue 3, likely a read error; the protein shown is the DNA translation. The chain has TRGV8 and TRGJP. Germline V gene sequence: CDR1 VENAVY, CDR2 YDSYNSRV. The CDR3 has 17 amino acids. As DNA, the CDR3 is TGTGCCTCCTGGGATAGGCCTCGGGAGTTGGGCAAAAAAATCAAGGTATTT. Its translation: CASWDRPRELGKKIKVF.

A word on this clone: This likely traces to a read error, being one base from a far larger clone. Distinct nucleotide sequences in the sample also encode this CDR3. The chain has TRGV9 and TRGJP1. From germline, CDR1 is GITISATS and CDR2 ISYDGTV (reference sequence). The CDR3 consists of 13 residues. CDR3 in DNA: TGTGCCCTGTGGGAAAACACTGGTTGGTTCAAGATATTT. Residues: CALWENTGWFKIF.

This clone occurred a few times. TCRdb attributes to this sequence the protein of a much larger clone, which differs from the DNA translation at residue 6; a read error is likely, and the protein displayed is translated from the DNA. The chain employs TRGV8 and TRGJP. This CDR3 has 17 amino acids. The ends lost 2 bases at V and 7 bases at J; junction bases unmatched: 8. Germline CDR1 is VENAVY and CDR2 is YDSYNSRV. The CDR3 reads CATWDMPRELGKKIKVF. CDR3 bases: TGTGCCACCTGGGATATGCCTCGGGAGTTGGGCAAAAAAATCAAGGTATTT.

This clone was seen a few times. This likely came from a read error, as a far larger clone is one base away. The chain joins TRGV5 to TRGJ1 or TRGJ2. There are 13 residues in the CDR3. Germline-derived CDR1 and CDR2 are VINAFY and YDVSNSKD. The CDR3: CATWDRPHYKKLF. CDR3 bases: TGTGCCACCTGGGACAGGCCTCATTATAAGAAACTATTT.

Concerning this clone itself: This DNA translates differently at residue 9 from the TCRdb protein, which is that of a much larger clone; a read error is likely, and the protein shown is the DNA's own translation. V is TRGV4 and J is TRGJ1 or TRGJ2. Germline V gives CDR1 EGSTGY, CDR2 YDSYTSSV. This CDR3 has 16 amino acids. The trim removed 0 bases at V and 3 bases at J, leaving 11 bases unmatched. The CDR3 coding sequence is TGTGCCACCTGGGATGGGCCATTTCACCGTTATTATAAGAAACTCTTT. Amino acid sequence: CATWDGPFHRYYKKLF.

This clone was detected a few times. The TCRdb protein, from a much larger clone, departs from this DNA's translation at residue 9, likely by read error; the protein shown derives from the DNA. This sample also contains other DNA sequences that code for the same CDR3. This chain joins TRGV3 and TRGJ1 or TRGJ2. Germline trimming cut 0 bases from V and 4 bases from J; bases unmatched to any gene: 9. Per germline, CDR1 VTNTFY and CDR2 YDVSTARD (reference sequence). The CDR3 covers 15 residues. This chain's CDR3 is CATWDRREKYYKKLF. The CDR3 DNA is TGTGCCACCTGGGACAGGCGGGAGAAGTATTATAAGAAACTCTTT.

A word on this clone: The translation of this DNA and the TCRdb protein of a much larger clone differ at residue 12, probably owing to a read error; the protein shown here is translated from the DNA. This chain links TRGV9 with TRGJP1. TCRdb is silent on the J gene; assignment here came from matching the DNA to germline. Germline CDR1 is GITISATS and CDR2 is ISYDGTV (reference sequence). The CDR3 spans 15 residues. The CDR3 protein is CALWDVNTTGWLKIF. The DNA for the CDR3 is TGTGCCTTGTGGGACGTAAATACCACTGGTTGGCTCAAGATATTT.

This clone was seen a handful of times. The protein in TCRdb stems from a much larger clone and differs at residue 2 from this DNA's translation, likely a read error; here the protein is translated from the DNA. This chain connects TRGV4 to TRGJ1 or TRGJ2. Germline V gene sequence: CDR1 EGSTGY, CDR2 YDSYTSSV. The CDR3 is made up of 11 amino acids. This CDR3 reads CTTWFYYKKLF. For the CDR3, the DNA is TGTACCACCTGGTTTTATTATAAGAAACTCTTT.

Note on this clone: This DNA's translation and the protein TCRdb lists, from a much larger clone, do not match at residue 2, likely due to a read error; the protein shown is translated from the DNA. The J gene is TRGJ1 or TRGJ2, the V gene TRGV5. Here the J gene came from matching the DNA to germline, since TCRdb omits it. CDR1 is VINAFY and CDR2 is YDVSNSKD in the germline V gene. The CDR3 consists of 14 residues. The CDR3 is CTTWDRPQHYKKLF. CDR3 coding DNA: TGTACCACCTGGGACAGGCCTCAGCATTATAAGAAACTCTTT.

This clone was seen a few times. TCRdb records a much larger clone's protein for this DNA, with a difference at residue 5 that likely arises from a read error; the protein given is the translation of the DNA. The rearrangement links TRGV9 to TRGJP1. The germline CDR1 and CDR2 sequences are GITISATS and ISYDGTV (reference sequence). This CDR3 contains 13 residues. Losses at the gene ends were 5 bases for V and 4 bases for J; bases not matched to a gene: 4. CDR3 protein: CALWGNTGWFKIF. CDR3 coding DNA: TGTGCCTTGTGGGGAAACACTGGTTGGTTCAAGATATTT.